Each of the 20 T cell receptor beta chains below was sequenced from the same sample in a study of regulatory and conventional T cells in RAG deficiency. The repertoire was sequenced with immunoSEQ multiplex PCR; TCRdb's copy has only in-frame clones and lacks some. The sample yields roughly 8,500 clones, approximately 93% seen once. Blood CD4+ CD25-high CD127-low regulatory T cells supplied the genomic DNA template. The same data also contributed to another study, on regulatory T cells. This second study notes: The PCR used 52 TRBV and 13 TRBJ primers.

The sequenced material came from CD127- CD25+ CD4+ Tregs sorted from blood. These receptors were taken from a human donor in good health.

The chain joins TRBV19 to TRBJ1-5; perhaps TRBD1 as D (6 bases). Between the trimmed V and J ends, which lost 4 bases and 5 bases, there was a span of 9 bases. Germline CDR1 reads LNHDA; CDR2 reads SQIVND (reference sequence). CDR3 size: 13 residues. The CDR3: CASSRGRDQPQHF. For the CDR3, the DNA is TGTGCCAGTAGTAGGGGGCGCGATCAGCCCCAGCATTTT.

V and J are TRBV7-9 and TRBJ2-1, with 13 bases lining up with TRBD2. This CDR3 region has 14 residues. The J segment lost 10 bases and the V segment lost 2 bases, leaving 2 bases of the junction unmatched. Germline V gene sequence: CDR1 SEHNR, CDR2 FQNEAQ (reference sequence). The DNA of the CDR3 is TGTGCCAGCAGCTTAACTAGCGGGGGGGCCGAGCAGTTCTTC. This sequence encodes CASSLTSGGAEQFF.

The CDR3 DNA is TGCGCCAGCAGACTCTTTTCAGGGGTTTCTCAACCCCAGCATTTT. Translated, it gives CASRLFSGVSQPQHF. This chain joins TRBV5-1 and TRBJ1-5; tentative D call: TRBD1 (6 bases). Germline V gene lookup returns CDR1 SGHRS and CDR2 YFSETQ. The CDR3 length is 15 residues. Trimming removed 5 bases at V and 10 bases at J, with 22 bases between.

CDR3 loop: CASSLGLAPYEQYF. The DNA for the CDR3 is TGTGCCAGCAGCTTGGGACTAGCCCCCTACGAGCAGTACTTC. V and J are TRBV5-4 and TRBJ2-5; 7 positions match TRBD2. The J call is in doubt because the DNA end fits TRBJ2-7 better. Per the germline V gene, CDR1 is SGHNT and CDR2 is YYREEE (reference sequence). The CDR3 covers 14 residues.

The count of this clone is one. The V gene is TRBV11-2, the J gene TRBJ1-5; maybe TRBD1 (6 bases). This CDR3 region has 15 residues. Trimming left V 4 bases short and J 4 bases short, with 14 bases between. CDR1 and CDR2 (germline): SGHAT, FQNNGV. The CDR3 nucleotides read TGTGCCAGCAGCTCCAACAGGGCAGGAAATCAGCCCCAGCATTTT. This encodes CASSSNRAGNQPQHF.

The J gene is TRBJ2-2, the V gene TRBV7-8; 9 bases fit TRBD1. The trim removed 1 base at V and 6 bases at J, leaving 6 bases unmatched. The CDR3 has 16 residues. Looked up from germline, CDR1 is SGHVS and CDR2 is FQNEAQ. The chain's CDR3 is CASSLGHGTGPGELFF. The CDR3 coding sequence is TGTGCCAGCAGCTTAGGGCACGGGACAGGGCCCGGGGAGCTGTTTTTT.

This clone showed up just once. CDR3 coding DNA: TGTGCTAGTGGTTTGATTCTTAGCGGTATTTACAATGAGCAGTTCTTC. This gives the protein CASGLILSGIYNEQFF. V usage is TRBV12-5 and J usage is TRBJ2-1; TRBD2 might be the D (6 bases). There are 16 residues in the CDR3. Germline loops: CDR1 LGHNT, CDR2 FRNRAP. Trimming removed 2 bases at V and 4 bases at J, with 15 bases between.

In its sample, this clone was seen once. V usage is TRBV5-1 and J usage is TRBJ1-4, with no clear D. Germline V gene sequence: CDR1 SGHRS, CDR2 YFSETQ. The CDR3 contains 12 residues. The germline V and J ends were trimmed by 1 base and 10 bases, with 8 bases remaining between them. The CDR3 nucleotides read TGCGCCAGCAGCTTGATCGAGGGAAAACTGTTTTTT. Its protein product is CASSLIEGKLFF.

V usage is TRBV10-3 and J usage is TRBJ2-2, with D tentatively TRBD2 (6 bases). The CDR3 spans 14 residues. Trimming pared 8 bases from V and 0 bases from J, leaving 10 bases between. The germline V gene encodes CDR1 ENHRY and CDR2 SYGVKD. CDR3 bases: TGTGCCATCCAGCGGGCCCCGAACACCGGGGAGCTGTTTTTT. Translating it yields CAIQRAPNTGELFF.

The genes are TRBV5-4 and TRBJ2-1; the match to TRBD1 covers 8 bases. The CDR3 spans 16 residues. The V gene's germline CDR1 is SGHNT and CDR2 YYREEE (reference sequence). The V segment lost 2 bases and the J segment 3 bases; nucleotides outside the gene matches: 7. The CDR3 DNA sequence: TGTGCCAGCAGCTTCGGGACAGGAACGGTCTACAATGAGCAGTTCTTC. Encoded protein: CASSFGTGTVYNEQFF.

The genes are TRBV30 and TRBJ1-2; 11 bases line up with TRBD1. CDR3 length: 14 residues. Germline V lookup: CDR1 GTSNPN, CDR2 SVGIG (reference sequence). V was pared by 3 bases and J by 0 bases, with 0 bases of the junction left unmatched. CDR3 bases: TGTGCCTGGAGGGGACAGGGGGCTAACTATGGCTACACCTTC. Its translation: CAWRGQGANYGYTF.

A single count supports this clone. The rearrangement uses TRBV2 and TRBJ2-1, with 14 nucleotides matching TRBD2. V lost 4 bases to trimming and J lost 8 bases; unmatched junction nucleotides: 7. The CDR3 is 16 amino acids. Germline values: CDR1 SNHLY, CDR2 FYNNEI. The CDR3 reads CASSGLAGGPAHEQFF. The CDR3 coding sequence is TGTGCCAGCAGTGGACTAGCGGGAGGGCCTGCCCATGAGCAGTTCTTC. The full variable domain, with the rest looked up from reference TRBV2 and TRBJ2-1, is EPEVTQTPSHQVTQMGQEVILRCVPISNHLYFYWYRQILGQKVEFLVSFYNNEISEKSEIFDDQFSVERPDGSNFTLKIRSTKLEDSAMYFCASSGLAGGPAHEQFFGPGTRLTVL.

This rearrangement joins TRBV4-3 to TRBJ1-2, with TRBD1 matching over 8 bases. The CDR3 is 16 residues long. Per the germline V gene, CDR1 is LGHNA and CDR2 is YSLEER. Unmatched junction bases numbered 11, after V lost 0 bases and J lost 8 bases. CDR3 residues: CASSQEPYRGAGGYTF. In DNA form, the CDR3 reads TGCGCCAGCAGCCAAGAGCCGTACAGGGGGGCGGGCGGCTACACCTTC.

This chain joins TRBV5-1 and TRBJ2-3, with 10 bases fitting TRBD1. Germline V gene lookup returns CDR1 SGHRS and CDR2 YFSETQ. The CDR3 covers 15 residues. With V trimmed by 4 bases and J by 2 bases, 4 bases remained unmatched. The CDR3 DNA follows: TGCGCCAGCAGCCACGGACAGGGGGTCACAGATACGCAGTATTTT. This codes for CASSHGQGVTDTQYF.

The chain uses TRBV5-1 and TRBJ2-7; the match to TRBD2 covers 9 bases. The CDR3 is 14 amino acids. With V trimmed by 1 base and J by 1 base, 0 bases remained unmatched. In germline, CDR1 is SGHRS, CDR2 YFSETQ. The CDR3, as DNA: TGCGCCAGCAGCTTGCTAGCGGGGTCCTACGAGCAGTACTTC. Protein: CASSLLAGSYEQYF.

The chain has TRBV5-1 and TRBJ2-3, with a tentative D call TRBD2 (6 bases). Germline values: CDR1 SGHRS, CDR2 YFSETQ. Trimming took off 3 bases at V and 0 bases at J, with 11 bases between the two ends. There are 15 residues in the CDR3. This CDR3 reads CASSSFGTSTDTQYF. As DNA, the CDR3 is TGCGCCAGCAGCTCCTTCGGGACTAGCACAGATACGCAGTATTTT.

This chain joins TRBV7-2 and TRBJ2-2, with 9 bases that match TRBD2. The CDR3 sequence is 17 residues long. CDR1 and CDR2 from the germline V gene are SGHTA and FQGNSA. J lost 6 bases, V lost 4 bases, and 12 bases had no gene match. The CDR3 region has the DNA TGTGCCAGCAGCTACCTCCTAGCGGGAAGTTTCTCCGGGGAGCTGTTTTTT. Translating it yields CASSYLLAGSFSGELFF.

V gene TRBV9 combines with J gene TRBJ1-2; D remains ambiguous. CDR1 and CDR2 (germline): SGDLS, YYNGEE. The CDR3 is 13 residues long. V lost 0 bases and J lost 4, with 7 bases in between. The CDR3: CASSVVAGYGYTF. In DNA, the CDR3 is TGTGCCAGCAGCGTAGTGGCGGGCTATGGCTACACCTTC.

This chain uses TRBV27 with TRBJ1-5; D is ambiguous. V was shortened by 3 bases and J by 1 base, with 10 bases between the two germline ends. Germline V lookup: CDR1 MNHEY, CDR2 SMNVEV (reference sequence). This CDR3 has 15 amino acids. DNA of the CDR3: TGTGCCAGCAGTTTTAGCAGACCGAGCAATCAGCCCCAGCATTTT. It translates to CASSFSRPSNQPQHF.

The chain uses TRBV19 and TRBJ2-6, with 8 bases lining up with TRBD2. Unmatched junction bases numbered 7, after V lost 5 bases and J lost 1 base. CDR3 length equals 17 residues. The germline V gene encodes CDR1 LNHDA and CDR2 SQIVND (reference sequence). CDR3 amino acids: CASSSLAGSSGANVLTF. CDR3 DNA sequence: TGTGCCAGTAGTTCCTTAGCGGGATCGTCTGGGGCCAACGTCCTGACTTTC.